This TCR beta chain was profiled in a study of identical twins. The V end was cut by 7 bases, the J end by 6 bases, with 15 bases between. The CDR3 spans 13 residues. The germline CDR1 and CDR2 sequences are MDHEN and SYDVKM. Unique molecular identifiers were present on the cDNA, and a universal primer site came from template switching. One entry per CDR3 protein, called by TCRdb with MiXCR from the 5' RACE reads. The sample has 1.5 million to 2 million distinct CDR3 sequences, about 30% seen once; the top ten hold roughly 0.3%. This clonotype has only a few counts. The TCR comes from a newborn girl in good health. Material: cord blood. The V call is TRBV28, the J call TRBJ1-1, with no clear D. The CDR3 is CASTLPLGAEAFF. The CDR3 coding sequence is TGTGCCAGCACTCTCCCCCTTGGGGCTGAAGCTTTCTTT. Drawing the rest from reference TRBV28 and TRBJ1-1, the complete variable domain is DVKVTQSSRYLVKRTGEKVFLECVQDMDHENMFWYRQDPGLGLRLIYFSYDVKMKEKGDIPEGYSVSREKKERFSLILESASTNQTSMYLCASTLPLGAEAFFGQGTRLTVV.